The 4 T cell receptor beta chains below were found in one sample sequenced in a study of siplizumab effects on memory and regulatory T cells. TCRdb keeps only in-frame clones here, not all; method: immunoSEQ multiplex PCR. The data show around 100,000 clones, with 75% to 95% seen just once and 0.14% to 0.15% held by the top ten. Sequencing used CD4+ T cells sorted from blood. The receptors derive from a human donor in good health.

This clone has a single count. V and J are TRBV20-1 and TRBJ1-1; D remains unclear. Germline V CDR1 and CDR2: DFQATT, SNEGSKA (reference sequence). There are 11 residues in the CDR3. V was shortened by 6 bases and J by 10 bases, with 15 bases between the two germline ends. As DNA, the CDR3 is TGCAGTGCAACGGGCCAACCGGCAGCTTTCTTT. Protein sequence: CSATGQPAAFF.

This chain uses TRBV5-1 with TRBJ2-7; D might be TRBD2 (7 bases). Germline-derived CDR1 and CDR2 are SGHRS and YFSETQ. This CDR3 is 15 amino acids long. Trimming stripped 4 bases from V and 0 bases from J, with 14 bases between. The CDR3 loop reads CASSPGGRNSYEQYF. The CDR3 nucleotides read TGCGCCAGCAGCCCCGGGGGGCGGAACTCCTACGAGCAGTACTTC.

The gene calls are TRBV6-5 and TRBJ1-4, with a tentative D call TRBD1 (5 bases). The CDR3 loop spans 16 amino acids. V was clipped by 2 bases and J by 0 bases, with 10 bases between them. Germline V gene sequence: CDR1 MNHEY, CDR2 SVGAGI. In DNA form, the CDR3 reads TGTGCCAGCAGTTACAGGGGCCCGGCAACTAATGAAAAACTGTTTTTT. This codes for CASSYRGPATNEKLFF.

This clone was detected only once. The V gene is TRBV11-2, the J gene TRBJ2-1, with TRBD2 matching over 8 bases. Looked up from germline, CDR1 is SGHAT and CDR2 is FQNNGV. CDR3 size: 16 residues. The V and J ends lost 1 base and 9 bases, in that order; junction bases with no gene match: 11. The CDR3 DNA reads TGTGCCAGCAGCTTAGCCTCTCGGGGGGGCAAAGGTGAGCAGTTCTTC. Its translation is CASSLASRGGKGEQFF.